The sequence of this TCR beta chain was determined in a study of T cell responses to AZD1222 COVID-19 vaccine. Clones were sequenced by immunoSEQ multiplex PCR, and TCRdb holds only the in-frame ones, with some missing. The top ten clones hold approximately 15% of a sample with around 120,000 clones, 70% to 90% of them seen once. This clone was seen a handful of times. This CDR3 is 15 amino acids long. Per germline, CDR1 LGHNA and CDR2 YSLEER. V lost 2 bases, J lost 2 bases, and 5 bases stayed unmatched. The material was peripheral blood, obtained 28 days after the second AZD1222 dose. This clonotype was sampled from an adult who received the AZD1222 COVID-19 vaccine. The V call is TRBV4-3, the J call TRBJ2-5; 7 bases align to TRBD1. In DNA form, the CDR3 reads TGCGCCAGCAGCCAACAAGGGACAGTACAAGAGACCCAGTACTTC. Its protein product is CASSQQGTVQETQYF.